Sequencing of this TCR beta chain was carried out in a study of blood T cell repertoires in COVID-19. Profiled with immunoSEQ multiplex PCR; TCRdb holds only in-frame clones, not every one. The repertoire includes 55,000 to 80,000 clones, nearly 90% of them detected once, and roughly 9.6% sits in the top ten. This CDR3 has 15 amino acids. V dropped 2 bases and J dropped 6 bases, with 15 bases sitting between them. Germline CDR1 LGHDT, CDR2 YNNKEL (reference sequence). Sequenced sample: peripheral blood. The sequence derives from an elderly man with acute or convalescent COVID-19. The chain couples TRBV3-1 (or the pseudogene TRBV3-2) to TRBJ2-3; TRBD2 might be the D (6 bases). The CDR3 region has the DNA TGTGCCAGCAGCCAAACGGGGGTTCTTTCGGATACGCAGTATTTT. Its protein is CASSQTGVLSDTQYF.